What follows are 14 T cell receptor beta chains derived from one specimen sequenced in a study of blood T cells in healthy people across ages. It was with a sample-barcoded 5' primer and a J-beta primer mix that a second PCR of roughly 7 to 12 cycles was run. TCRdb re-analysed the 5' RACE reads in MiXCR, keeping a single row per CDR3 protein. This table holds roughly 1.5 million distinct CDR3 sequences, 35% to 45% found once. The sequencing input was blood. These receptors all stem from a woman under 30 in good health.

This clonotype was counted a few times. The chain is built from TRBV7-2 and TRBJ2-5; 8 positions agree with TRBD1. Germline CDR1 and CDR2: SGHTA and FQGNSA. The junction had 11 bases not matched to a gene; V was cut back by 4 bases and J by 7 bases. This CDR3 is 15 amino acids long. Here the CDR3 DNA reads TGTGCCAGCAGCTCCGACGGACAGGGAAGATGGACCCAGTACTTC. It specifies CASSSDGQGRWTQYF.

The V and J genes are TRBV20-1 and TRBJ2-3; a weak D match, TRBD2 (7 bases). CDR1 is DFQATT, CDR2 SNEGSKA, per germline (reference sequence). CDR3 size: 14 residues. V was trimmed by 6 bases and J by 1 base, leaving 14 bases between them. CDR3 sequence: CSADRGGGTDTQYF. The CDR3, as DNA: TGCAGTGCCGATCGAGGGGGGGGCACAGATACGCAGTATTTT.

Only a few counts were recorded for this clonotype. The CDR3 region is CASSLSPSGSTEQFF. The CDR3 DNA reads as TGCGCCAGCAGCTTGTCCCCTAGCGGGAGTACTGAGCAGTTCTTC. The V call is TRBV5-1, the J call TRBJ2-1; 10 positions match TRBD2. The germline gives CDR1 SGHRS, CDR2 YFSETQ. The CDR3 consists of 15 residues. V shed 1 base, J shed 9 bases, and the junction held 7 bases outside the gene matches. The full variable domain, with the rest looked up from reference TRBV5-1 and TRBJ2-1, is KAGVTQTPRYLIKTRGQQVTLSCSPISGHRSVSWYQQTPGQGLQFLFEYFSETQRNKGNFPGRFSGRQFSNSRSEMNVSTLELGDSALYLCASSLSPSGSTEQFFGPGTRLTVL.

This chain links TRBV6-2 or TRBV6-3 with TRBJ2-7, with a tentative D call TRBD1 (5 bases). There are 14 residues in the CDR3. The V and J ends lost 6 bases and 3 bases respectively, with 15 bases between them. Germline V gives CDR1 MNHEY, CDR2 SVGEGT. As DNA, the CDR3 is TGTGCCAGCAGGGACGCAGGGCTTGGCTACGAGCAGTACTTC. Protein sequence: CASRDAGLGYEQYF.

The chain uses TRBV11-3 and TRBJ2-5, with 7 bases matching TRBD1. This CDR3 region has 14 residues. Trimming at V came to 4 bases and at J to 3 bases, leaving 5 bases not matched to a gene. Germline CDR1 reads SGHNT; CDR2 reads YENEEA. DNA of the CDR3: TGTGCCAGCAGCTCGAGACAGGGTGAAGAGACCCAGTACTTC. Translation gives CASSSRQGEETQYF. The entire variable domain, with the rest obtained from reference TRBV11-3 and TRBJ2-5, is as follows: EAGVVQSPRYKIIEKKQPVAFWCNPISGHNTLYWYLQNLGQGPELLIRYENEEAVDDSQLPKDRFSAERLKGVDSTLKIQPAELGDSAVYLCASSSRQGEETQYFGPGTRLLVL.

V and J are TRBV29-1 and TRBJ2-4, with a possible D match to TRBD1 (6 bases). Trimming removed 6 bases from V and 6 bases from J, with 24 bases in between. CDR3 length: 16 amino acids. Germline CDR1 reads SQVTM; CDR2 reads ANQGSEA. The CDR3, as DNA: TGCAGCGTCGCCCTTGTCGTGGGCTCCAGGGGAAACATTCAGTACTTC. Translated: CSVALVVGSRGNIQYF.

CDR3 nucleotides: TGTGCCAGCAGCTTATCAGGGAAAACCTACAATGAGCAGTACTTC. It translates to CASSLSGKTYNEQYF. The chain combines TRBV7-3 with TRBJ2-1; weak D call: TRBD1 (5 bases). The DNA end lines up better with TRBJ2-7; the J call may be wrong. CDR1 is SGHTA, CDR2 FQGTGA, per germline. The CDR3 runs to 15 residues.

This clonotype was counted a few times. This chain joins TRBV3-1 and TRBJ2-2; TRBD2 matches 8 bases. CDR1 and CDR2 from the germline V gene are LGHDT and YNNKEL (reference sequence). The length of the CDR3 is 16 residues. J was trimmed by 1 base and V by 2 bases; bases with no gene match: 3. CDR3 loop: CASSQLAGWNTGELFF. CDR3 DNA: TGTGCCAGCAGCCAATTAGCGGGGTGGAACACCGGGGAGCTGTTTTTT.

The chain combines TRBV12-3 or TRBV12-4 with TRBJ2-7; D gene ambiguous. This CDR3 has 15 amino acids. V was clipped by 5 bases and J by 0 bases, with 14 bases between them. The CDR3, as DNA: TGTGCCAGCAGTCCCGGGTGGTCGGGCTCCTACGAGCAGTACTTC. This encodes CASSPGWSGSYEQYF.

The rearrangement uses TRBV20-1 and TRBJ2-5, with TRBD1 matching 11 bases. V was clipped by 2 bases and J by 11 bases; unmatched bases: 16. The germline gives CDR1 DFQATT, CDR2 SNEGSKA (reference sequence). The CDR3 is 16 residues long. CDR3 nucleotide sequence: TGCAGTGCTAGACCCCGAGGGGACAGGGGGATCGATGAGCAGTACTTC. Amino acid sequence: CSARPRGDRGIDEQYF.

The chain combines TRBV28 with TRBJ1-2; 8 bases line up with TRBD1. Trimming took 8 bases from V and 8 from J; bases not matched to a gene: 10. The germline V gene has CDR1 MDHEN and CDR2 SYDVKM. This CDR3 is 13 amino acids long. In DNA form, the CDR3 reads TGTGCCAGCCGTGGGCAGGGGGCTTGGGGCTACACCTTC. The encoded protein is CASRGQGAWGYTF.

This clonotype was found a few times. This chain links TRBV30 with TRBJ2-3, with D unclear. The V gene lost 0 bases and the J gene lost 2 bases, with 9 bases spanning the gap. Germline assignment: CDR1 GTSNPN and CDR2 SVGIG (reference sequence). The CDR3 sequence is 14 residues long. CDR3 nucleotide sequence: TGTGCCTGGAGTGTCGGAACCACCACAGATACGCAGTATTTT. This codes for CAWSVGTTTDTQYF.

This clonotype has a handful of counts. J is TRBJ1-2 and V is TRBV24-1; D is undetermined. CDR1 is KGHDR, CDR2 SFDVKD, per germline. This CDR3 contains 12 residues. The V gene lost 7 bases and the J gene lost 5 bases, with 10 bases spanning the gap. CDR3 amino acids: CATSRRGYGYTF. The DNA of the CDR3 is TGTGCCACCAGCCGACGGGGATATGGCTACACCTTC.

In its sample, this clonotype was seen a few times. This chain links TRBV7-2 with TRBJ1-4; D gene unclear. Deletions cut 2 bases from V and 10 bases from J, with 11 bases between. Per the germline V gene, CDR1 is SGHTA and CDR2 is FQGNSA. The CDR3 runs 13 residues. The CDR3 nucleotides are TGTGCCAGCAGCTTAAGGCGTGAGGGAAAACTGTTTTTT. As protein: CASSLRREGKLFF.